This entry describes one T cell receptor (beta chain). This clonotype was observed a handful of times. Its antigen is unknown. No base-level quality is on record; no much larger clone is a single base apart. Donors were a few dozen systemically healthy Caucasian individuals from Russia aged roughly 6 to 100 years. Each donor gave roughly 9 milliliters of peripheral blood, drawn into EDTA-treated Vacutainer tubes. Ficoll-Paque density-gradient centrifugation was used to isolate PBMCs, with at least 6 million obtained per sample. Trizol reagent was used to extract total RNA from PBMCs, with at least 5 micrograms per sample. For every donor, an aliquot of PBMCs went through flow cytometry to measure the percentages of naive CD45RAhigh/CD27high T cells. This specimen comes from a study of blood T cells in healthy people across ages (dated by TCRdb to the mid-2010s). About the investigation overall: In model experiments, template switching captured about one uniquely barcoded TCR beta cDNA molecule for every two T cells. Using deep sequencing normalized with unique cDNA molecular identifiers, the study measured how TCR beta repertoire diversity changes with age. The donors were split into four age groups: young (average about 15 years), middle-aged (roughly 39), aged (around 67) and long-lived (approximately 80). To avoid experimental bias, donors of different ages were randomly spread across the sequencing lanes. Two additional independent replicas of 1 million unique cDNA reads from the same blood draw were analyzed for two donors (one aged 18 to 30 and one aged 80 or older).

There are 16 amino acids in the CDR3, from cysteine to phenylalanine inclusive. CDR3 DNA only is kept here, 48 bases in frame from base 1. For CDR1 and CDR2, the germline V gene lists SQVTM and ANQGSEA. Germline trimming amounts to 6 bases on V and 4 bases on J, with 12 as the count of junction bases outside the gene matches. The method behind the library was 5' RACE. Sequencing was carried out with an Illumina HiSeq 2500. A second PCR of about 7 to 12 cycles was performed with a sample-barcoded 5' primer and a J-beta primer mix. A template-switch 5' adaptor carrying 12 random nucleotides introduced a unique molecular identifier onto each TCR beta cDNA molecule. Each sample yielded at least 3 million CDR3-containing paired-end reads. First-strand cDNA synthesis was performed from all RNA using the Mint cDNA synthesis kit, with priming by a TRBC-specific oligonucleotide. All cDNA was treated with uracil-DNA glycosylase and then went through a first 18-cycle PCR with the universal primers M1SS and BC2_uni_R. On the authors' methods: Each sample was normalized by randomly selecting 1 million high-quality reads, each carrying a distinct molecular identifier. Reads with shared molecular identifiers were discarded instead of being binned into consensus sequences. MiTCR, run with a Q25 quality threshold and the strictest error-elimination algorithm, handled CDR3 identification, clonotype clustering and error correction. Lower-bound total TCR beta diversity was estimated with a nonparametric unseen species model using Euler transformation. TCRdb itself trimmed the public reads at Q25 with fastp, ran MiXCR and retained productive beta chains. Every CDR3 protein is listed once, alongside the most common genes and DNA of its rows. TCRdb, rather than the study authors, made the V and J calls. For this sample the table gives approximately 850,000 distinct CDR3 sequences, of which around 45% were detected only once. The ten largest clones represent about 19% of the sample.

The study at large found these results: Observed TCR beta diversity per million T cells fell roughly linearly with age, and a significant reduction was already apparent by age about 38. The percentage of naive T cells measured by flow cytometry correlated strongly with observed TCR beta diversity. Compared with the aged group, more naive CD4+ T cells, fewer expanded clones and increased TCR diversity were shown by the long-lived group, suggesting age selection. Conclusive comparison of naive and antigen-experienced compartments was prevented by the profiling of bulk unsorted PBMCs. Total diversity estimates from one million sequenced T cells were considered lower bounds and underestimates. The CMV infection status of donors was not known, potentially confounding age-related changes in expanded clonotypes.

Sequencing was performed on blood. Here the chain combines TRBV29-1 and TRBJ2-3; 11 bases in the middle match TRBD2. The receptor was isolated from a man aged 55 to 70 in good health. For the CDR3, the sequence is CSVAGTSGAVADTQYF. The DNA is as follows: TGCAGCGTCGCCGGGACTAGCGGTGCCGTCGCAGATACGCAGTATTTT.